This T cell receptor (beta chain) derives from a study of OX40 agonist ivuxolimab in advanced cancers. The overall study: Three patients, one with hepatocellular carcinoma and two with cutaneous melanoma, responded partially. Findings and limits, study-wide: CD8+ T cells were the subset that, on average, had more expanded clones than CD4+.

V was pared by 6 bases and J by 3 bases, with 14 bases between. The CDR3 has 13 residues. Germline lookup yields CDR1 SQVTM and CDR2 ANQGSEA. Profiled with immunoSEQ multiplex PCR; TCRdb holds only in-frame clones, not every one. This sample has over 60,000 clones, with 80% to 85% found just once. Concerning this clone: As yet, its antigen is unknown.

Here the sequenced sample was CD4+ or CD8+ T cells sorted from blood, taken in a trial of the OX40 agonist ivuxolimab. The chain uses TRBV29-1 and TRBJ1-1; maybe TRBD1 (5 bases). The clonotype was recovered from an adult with an advanced solid tumor such as melanoma, head and neck, liver or kidney cancer. The DNA for the CDR3 is TGCAGCGTCCGGGCAGGGAGGGACACTGAAGCTTTCTTT. Protein: CSVRAGRDTEAFF.